This TCR beta chain stems from a study of T cell responses to AZD1222 COVID-19 vaccine. Study observations and caveats: Donors, mostly white British, included more females; clonal diversity was possibly underestimated. Only 5 or 6 AZD1222 recipients tested seropositive at baseline. Repertoire samples came only from after the peak T cell response. There were vaccine-associated CD4 TCRs across spike, dominant at 160-218 and 743-854.

Trimming removed 4 bases from V and 6 bases from J; junction bases left unmatched: 8. CDR1 is MGHDK, CDR2 SYGVNS, per germline. The CDR3 runs 14 residues. A note on this clone: Antigen specificity is unknown.

Sequencing used immunoSEQ multiplex PCR; TCRdb keeps in-frame clones, though not all of them. Among under 150,000 clones listed, 90% to 95% were seen once. The receptor was isolated from an adult in good health. This material consisted of peripheral blood, taken on day 0 of AZD1222 vaccination. V usage is TRBV25-1 and J usage is TRBJ1-2; 7 bases are a match to TRBD1. The CDR3 bases are TGTGCCAGCAGTGCCCCGGCAAGGGGGCATGGCTACACCTTC. This translates into CASSAPARGHGYTF.